The entry that follows covers one T cell receptor (beta chain) sequence. The data were taken from a study of blood T cell repertoires in COVID-19. Study overall: The analysed material was cDNA or gDNA that came from T cells, B-cell-depleted T cells, or PBMCs.

In the original processing: It was from reference gene primer amplification that nucleated cell counts were estimated. The method was immunoSEQ multiplex PCR; TCRdb's version includes in-frame clones alone and lacks a portion of them. V and J calls and clone size follow that table, whereas D and trimming were derived from the DNA. The sample consists of some 340,000 clones, roughly 90% of them appearing once. Germline V gene lookup returns CDR1 ENHRY and CDR2 SYGVKD. V shed 0 bases, J shed 7 bases, and the junction held 7 bases outside the gene matches. This CDR3 contains 17 residues. Those designated as exposed participants met a COVID-19 case within 2 weeks before study entry.

The sequence was collected from a woman aged 25 to 45 who had been exposed to COVID-19. The V gene is TRBV10-3, the J gene TRBJ1-6, with 9 positions matching TRBD1. The sample taken for sequencing was PBMCs or T cells enriched from blood (not recorded which). CDR3 loop: CAISESTGTGRNSPLHF. The CDR3 DNA reads as TGTGCCATCAGTGAGTCGACTGGGACAGGGCGGAATTCACCCCTCCACTTT.